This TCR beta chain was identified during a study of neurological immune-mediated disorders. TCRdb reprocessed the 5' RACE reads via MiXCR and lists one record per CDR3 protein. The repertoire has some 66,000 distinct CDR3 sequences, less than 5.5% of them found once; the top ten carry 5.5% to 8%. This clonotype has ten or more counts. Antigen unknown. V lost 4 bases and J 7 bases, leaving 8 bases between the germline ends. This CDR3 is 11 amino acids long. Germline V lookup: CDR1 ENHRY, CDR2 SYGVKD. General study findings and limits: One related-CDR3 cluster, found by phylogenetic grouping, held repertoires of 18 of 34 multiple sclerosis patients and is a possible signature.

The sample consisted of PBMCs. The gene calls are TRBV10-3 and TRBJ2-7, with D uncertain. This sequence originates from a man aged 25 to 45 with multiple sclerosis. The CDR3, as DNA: TGTGCCATCAGTGCAGGCCCAGAGCAGTACTTC. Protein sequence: CAISAGPEQYF.